The rows below give T cell receptor beta chains drawn from one sample of a study of cytomegalovirus exposure and HLA in healthy donors. The data were produced by immunoSEQ multiplex PCR, yet TCRdb's version contains in-frame clones alone and is incomplete. The table records about 160,000 clones, approximately 81% of them present only once. Sequencing was done on a sample of PBMCs. The source is a man aged 18 to 30 in good health and CMV-seronegative. CDR3s include the opening cysteine and the closing phenylalanine or tryptophan. The order of the fields is D gene, J gene, V gene, CDR3 protein. A D gene is named only where the DNA matches it firmly.

>TRBD2|TRBJ2-1|TRBV4-1
CASSQDWRASGSHEQFF
>TRBD1|TRBJ1-5|TRBV4-1
CASSFRQGRDQPQHF
>-|TRBJ1-6|TRBV7-2
CASSLVGHYNSPLHF
>-|TRBJ1-1|TRBV4-1
CASRAGTMNTEAFF
>TRBD1|TRBJ2-7|TRBV7-2
CASSLDIWTGVRDEQYF
>TRBD2|TRBJ2-3|TRBV7-4
CASSLVPGASGGGTDTQYF
>-|TRBJ2-5|TRBV5-8
CASSLAALAETQYF
>TRBD1|TRBJ1-6|TRBV19
CASSMGTDNSPLHF
>-|TRBJ2-2|TRBV27
CASNPLSHNTGELFF
>-|TRBJ1-4|TRBV7-9
CASRAPEGLFF
>-|TRBJ1-6|TRBV28
CASNLPGHQRSSYNSPLHF
>TRBD1|TRBJ1-5|TRBV23-1
CASRNGTGSNQPQHF
>TRBD1|TRBJ2-7|TRBV28
CASSLGGDRGIYEQYF
>-|TRBJ2-1|TRBV25-1
CASSGPTDNEQFF
>TRBD1|TRBJ1-4|TRBV5-1
CASSIDRGQNNEKLFF
>-|TRBJ1-4|TRBV4-3
CASSQEARGIYEKLFF
>-|TRBJ1-1|TRBV4-1
CASSQEIGSPGGDTEAFF
>-|TRBJ1-5|TRBV2
CASSVWAGDQPQHF
>TRBD2|TRBJ2-5|TRBV18
CASSPGLQETQYF
>TRBD1|TRBJ1-3|TRBV7-9
CASSDRAGNTIYF
>TRBD2|TRBJ2-7|TRBV9
CASNPGLAVKEQYF
>TRBD2|TRBJ2-1|TRBV6-5
CASSSEAGVGNEQFF
>TRBD1|TRBJ1-2|TRBV4-1
CASSRQGGSTGYTF
>-|TRBJ2-7|TRBV13
CASSRYDGWNEQYF
>-|TRBJ2-7|TRBV7-9
CASSPPGGTVSYEQYF
>-|TRBJ1-5|TRBV7-9
CASSFDSLNQPQHF
>TRBD2|TRBJ2-3|TRBV5-6
CASSETSRADTQYF
>-|TRBJ2-3|TRBV7-8
CASSPPKLDTQYF
>TRBD1|TRBJ2-5|TRBV4-1
CASSQDAVDRAYQETQYF
>-|TRBJ2-3|TRBV6-1
CASTQQGGDTQYF
>-|TRBJ1-1|TRBV27
CASSLSAANTEAFF
>-|TRBJ2-1|TRBV4-1
CASSPRQAPSSYNEQFF
>-|TRBJ1-1|TRBV12-2
CASRLATDRQGDTEAFF
>TRBD1|TRBJ2-4|TRBV5-4
CASSSARDRLAKNIQYF
>TRBD2|TRBJ2-1|TRBV5-1
CASSPGLAGSNEQFF
>-|TRBJ1-1|TRBV2
CASSSEGNTEAFF
>TRBD1|TRBJ1-1|TRBV5-6
CASSLQGGTEAFF
>TRBD1|TRBJ2-7|TRBV9
CASSRTGGVGEQYF
>-|TRBJ2-5|TRBV6-5
CASSYGGKETQYF
>-|TRBJ1-2|TRBV6-5
CASSTPGHGYTF
>TRBD1|TRBJ1-1|TRBV6-5
CASSFQGEGTEAFF
>TRBD1|TRBJ1-2|TRBV6-5
CASSRQGAAGYTF
>-|TRBJ1-2|TRBV6-5
CATHLQGYYGYTF
>TRBD2|TRBJ2-1|TRBV28
CASSPGLARKSSYNEQFF
>-|TRBJ1-2|TRBV28
CASTTTNYGYTF
>-|TRBJ2-1|TRBV29-1
CSVASQGYNEQFF
>-|TRBJ2-5|TRBV15
CATSSRRGGAETQYF
>TRBD1|TRBJ2-1|TRBV6-5
CASSTRTGALNEQFF
>TRBD2|TRBJ2-1|TRBV7-9
CASSGPSGGNEQFF